The rows below give T cell receptor beta chains drawn from one sample of a study of identifying expanded T cells in peripheral blood. The data were produced by immunoSEQ multiplex PCR, yet TCRdb's version contains in-frame clones alone and is incomplete. The sample consists of about 100,000 clones, approximately 88% of them appearing once. The sample was blood. Receptor source: a person aged 18 to 69 in good health. Each CDR3 is given with its conserved first and last residue. The D gene is left open where the match is weak.

CASSIQGYPDTQYF | TRBJ2-3 | TRBV19 | -
CASSSADLAYEQYF | TRBJ2-7 | TRBV6-6 | -
CASSVGDTYGYTF | TRBJ1-2 | TRBV25-1 | -
CASGRTVNTEAFF | TRBJ1-1 | TRBV27 | -
CATSRRGPSSGANVLTF | TRBJ2-6 | TRBV15 | -
CASFQSRRTSVRSYNEQFF | TRBJ2-1 | TRBV27 | TRBD2
CASSQDGGVYTEAFF | TRBJ1-1 | TRBV4-1 | -
CAWSVLNSGNTIYF | TRBJ1-3 | TRBV30 | -
CASSLGSSSGNTIYF | TRBJ1-3 | TRBV5-1 | -
CASSPGTGVTGELFF | TRBJ2-2 | TRBV5-4 | TRBD1
CASSRTQDGGNTIYF | TRBJ1-3 | TRBV4-3 | -
CAWTSLGTEAFF | TRBJ1-1 | TRBV30 | -
CASSLAGTQKETQYF | TRBJ2-5 | TRBV7-3 | -
CASSLLGQGVDNEQFF | TRBJ2-1 | TRBV27 | TRBD1
CASKVSGTGDGSLGAFF | TRBJ1-1 | TRBV5-5 | TRBD1
CAISEGQFNSPLHF | TRBJ1-6 | TRBV10-3 | -
CASSLSRGQGGGTQYF | TRBJ2-5 | TRBV27 | TRBD2
CASSIGQGEWITEAFF | TRBJ1-1 | TRBV19 | -
CAWSIDQETQYF | TRBJ2-5 | TRBV30 | -
CASSYPGNTGELFF | TRBJ2-2 | TRBV5-6 | -
CASSRDRDSLTGELFF | TRBJ2-2 | TRBV4-3 | -
CASRTWGNTEAFF | TRBJ1-1 | TRBV19 | -
CASSLTSFSYEQYF | TRBJ2-7 | TRBV5-5 | -
CASTAGLAGASSYNEQFF | TRBJ2-1 | TRBV9 | TRBD2
CASRLTGADYGYTF | TRBJ1-2 | TRBV2 | TRBD1
CASSLETGRRTEAFF | TRBJ1-1 | TRBV7-2 | TRBD1
CASSDNKILAGSYEQYF | TRBJ2-7 | TRBV5-4 | TRBD2
CASSRAWGYGNTIYF | TRBJ1-3 | TRBV2 | -
CASSLGDILLDGYTF | TRBJ1-2 | TRBV7-9 | -
CASSYPPGDTQYF | TRBJ2-3 | TRBV6-5 | -
CATRQGVNTEAFF | TRBJ1-1 | TRBV6-1 | -
CASRGLENIQYF | TRBJ2-4 | TRBV27 | -
CASSPLLQAGGVYEQYF | TRBJ2-7 | TRBV18 | TRBD2